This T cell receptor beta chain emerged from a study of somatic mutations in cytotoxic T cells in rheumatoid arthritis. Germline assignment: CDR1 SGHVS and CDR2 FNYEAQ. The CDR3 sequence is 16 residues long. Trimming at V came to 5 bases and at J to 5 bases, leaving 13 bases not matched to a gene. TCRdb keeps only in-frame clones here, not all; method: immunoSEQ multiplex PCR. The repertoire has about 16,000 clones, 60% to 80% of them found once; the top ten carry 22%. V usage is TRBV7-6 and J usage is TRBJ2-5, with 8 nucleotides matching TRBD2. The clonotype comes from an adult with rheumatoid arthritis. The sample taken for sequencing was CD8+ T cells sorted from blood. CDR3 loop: CASSPFGAGGAETQYF. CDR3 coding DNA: TGTGCCAGCAGCCCTTTTGGGGCGGGAGGTGCTGAGACCCAGTACTTC.